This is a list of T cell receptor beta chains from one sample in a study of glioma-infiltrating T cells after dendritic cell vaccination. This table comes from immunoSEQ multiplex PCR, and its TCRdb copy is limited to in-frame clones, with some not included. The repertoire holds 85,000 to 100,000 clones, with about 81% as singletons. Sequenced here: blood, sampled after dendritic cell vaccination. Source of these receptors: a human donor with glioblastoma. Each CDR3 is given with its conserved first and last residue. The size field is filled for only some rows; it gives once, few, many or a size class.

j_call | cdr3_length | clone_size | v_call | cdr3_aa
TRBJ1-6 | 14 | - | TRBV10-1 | CASRGQGAFSPLHF
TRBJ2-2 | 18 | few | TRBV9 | CASSSGTSGRALTGELFF
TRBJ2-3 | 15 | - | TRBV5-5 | CASRRTGRGTDTQYF
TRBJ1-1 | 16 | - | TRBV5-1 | CASSLFRDTQSTEAFF
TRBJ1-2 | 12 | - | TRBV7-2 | CASSGYLGGPNF
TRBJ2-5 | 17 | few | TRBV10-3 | CAISEGLAGGYQETQYF
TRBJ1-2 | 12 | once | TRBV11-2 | CASSFQGDGYTF
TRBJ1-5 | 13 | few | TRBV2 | CASSEQGTQPQHF
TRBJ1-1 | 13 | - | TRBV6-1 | CASSGTENTEAFF
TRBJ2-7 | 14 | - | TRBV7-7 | CASSLGQGTYEQYF
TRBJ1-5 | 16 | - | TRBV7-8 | CASSLVGGRGNQPQHF
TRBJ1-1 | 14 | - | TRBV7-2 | CASSHFLTGEEAFF
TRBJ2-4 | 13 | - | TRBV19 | CASSTGVENIQYF
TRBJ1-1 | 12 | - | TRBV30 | CAHNGRNTEAFF
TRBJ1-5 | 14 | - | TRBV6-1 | CASSVGQGIQPQHF
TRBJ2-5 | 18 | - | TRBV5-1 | CASSWAGSGGAGLETQYF
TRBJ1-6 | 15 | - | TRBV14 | CASSQQDRGNSPLHF
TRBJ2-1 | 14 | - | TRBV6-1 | CASSKLADYNEQFF
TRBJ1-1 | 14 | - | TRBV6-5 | CASSYDRGNTEAFF
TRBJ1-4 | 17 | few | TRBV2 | CASSEMQWEGRNEKLFF
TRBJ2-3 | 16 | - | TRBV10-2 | CASRKTSGTNTDTQYF
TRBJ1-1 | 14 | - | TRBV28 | CASSKPGQGTEAFF
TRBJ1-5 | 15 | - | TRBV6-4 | CASRVGGDSNQPQHF
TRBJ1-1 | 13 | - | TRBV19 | CASSISDGAGGLF
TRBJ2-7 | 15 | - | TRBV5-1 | CASSSLAGGGYEQYF
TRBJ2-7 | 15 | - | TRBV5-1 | CASSLGSSGVNEQYF
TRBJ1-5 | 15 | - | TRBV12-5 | CASGSHIRGNQPQHF
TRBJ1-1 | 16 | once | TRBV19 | CASSTHTGGPNTEAFF
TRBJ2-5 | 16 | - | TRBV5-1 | CASSPRGLAVQETQYF
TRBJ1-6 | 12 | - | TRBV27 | CASSQGPSPLHF
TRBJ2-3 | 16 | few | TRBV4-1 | CASSHVGVERIDTQYF
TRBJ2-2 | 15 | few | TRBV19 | CASSILFFDTGELFF
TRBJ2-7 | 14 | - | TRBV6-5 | CASSYSGGFNEQYF
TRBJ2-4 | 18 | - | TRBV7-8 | CASSLGATGSVAKNIQYF
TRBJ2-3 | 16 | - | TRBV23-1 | CASSPLRQGCTDTQYF
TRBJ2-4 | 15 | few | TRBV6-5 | CASSYGAGKKNIQYF
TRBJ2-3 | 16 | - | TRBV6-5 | CASSYSPGQGTDTQYF
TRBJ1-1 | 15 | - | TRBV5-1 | CASSKLEGKRTEAFF
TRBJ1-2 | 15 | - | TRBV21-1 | CASSKGAQGSYGYTF
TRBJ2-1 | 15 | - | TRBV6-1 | CASRSAGAGYNEQFF
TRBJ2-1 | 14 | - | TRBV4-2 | CASSQEGTHNEQFF
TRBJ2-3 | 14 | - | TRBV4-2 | CASSGLAATDTQYF
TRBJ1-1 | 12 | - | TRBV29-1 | CSTLRGPTEAFF
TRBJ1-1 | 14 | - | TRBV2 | CASSPRGGQAEAFF
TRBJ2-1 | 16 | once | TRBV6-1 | CASSEAGLAVYNEQFF
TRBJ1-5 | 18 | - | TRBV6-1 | CASSGRQGANVGNQPQHF
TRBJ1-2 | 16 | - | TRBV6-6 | CASSTSTGGETYGYTF
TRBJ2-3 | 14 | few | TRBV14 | CASSRGASTDTQYF
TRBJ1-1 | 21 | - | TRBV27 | CASSLYATFTIPGTSNTEAFF
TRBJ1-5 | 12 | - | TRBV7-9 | CASSSISGPQHF
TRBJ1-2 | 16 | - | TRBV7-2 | CASSSYAGQEVSGYTF